This TCR beta chain appears in the sequencing data of a study of Tregs in tolerant kidney transplant recipients. Regarding the study as a whole: Biological reproducibility was not directly addressed, but technical replication error appeared minimal.

The assay was immunoSEQ multiplex PCR, and TCRdb's table has in-frame clones only and misses some. Its table records some 29,000 clones. Related graft donors supplied nonmyeloablative bone marrow transplants, and mixed chimerism was transient. Germline loops: CDR1 SGHTA, CDR2 FQGTGA. The CDR3 extends over 14 amino acids. V lost 8 bases and J lost 0, with 11 bases in between. Comments on this clone: What it recognizes is unknown. Read sequence stops 3 residues before the CDR3 end, and the germline J gene provides the missing end.

The sequence came from a human patient who received a combined kidney and bone marrow transplant. These T cells may partly come from the graft donor. The J gene is TRBJ2-1, the V gene TRBV7-3; unclear D gene. This specimen consisted of CD4+ T cells from blood (PBMCs), obtained 24 months after the transplant. CDR3 region: CASFPVSSYNEQFF. CDR3 DNA, as far as it was read: TGTGCCAGCTTCCCTGTCAGCTCCTACAATGAG.